One and the same sample provided the 15 T cell receptor beta chains below, sequenced in a study of cytomegalovirus exposure and HLA in healthy donors. The PCR ran on 60 Vbeta and 13 Jbeta primers. Clones were sequenced by immunoSEQ multiplex PCR, and TCRdb holds only the in-frame ones, with some missing. This table lists 95,000 to 150,000 clones. The specimen sequenced was PBMCs. The receptors derive from a man younger than 30 in good health and CMV-seronegative.

This chain connects TRBV5-6 to TRBJ2-5, with a possible D match to TRBD2 (6 bases). The CDR3 extends over 12 amino acids. V was clipped by 4 bases and J by 4 bases, with 8 bases between them. From germline, CDR1 is SGHDT and CDR2 YYEEEE. The DNA for the CDR3 is TGTGCCAGCAGCCGGGACTCAGAGACCCAGTACTTC. Translation gives CASSRDSETQYF.

CDR3 region: CAWTTEASYEQYF. CDR3 bases: TGTGCCTGGACAACAGAAGCCTCCTACGAGCAGTACTTC. The V and J genes are TRBV30 and TRBJ2-7; D uncertain. The length of the CDR3 is 13 residues. V lost 4 bases and J 0 bases, leaving 10 bases between the germline ends. CDR1 and CDR2 (germline): GTSNPN, SVGIG (reference sequence). Full variable domain (remainder filled in from reference TRBV30 and TRBJ2-7): SQTIHQWPATLVQPVGSPLSLECTVEGTSNPNLYWYRQAAGRGLQLLFYSVGIGQISSEVPQNLSASRPQDRQFILSSKKLLLSDSGFYLCAWTTEASYEQYFGPGTRLTVT.

The chain recombines TRBV27 with TRBJ1-3; D uncertain. CDR1 MNHEY and CDR2 SMNVEV come from the germline V gene (reference sequence). The length of the CDR3 is 15 residues. V was cut by 5 bases and J by 3 bases, with 14 bases left in between. The CDR3 protein is CASSADRVRGNTIYF. CDR3 bases: TGTGCCAGCAGTGCAGACCGGGTTCGTGGAAACACCATATATTTT.

The chain has TRBV19 and TRBJ2-7, with 11 bases that match TRBD1. Per germline, CDR1 LNHDA and CDR2 SQIVND (reference sequence). The junction had 5 bases not matched to a gene; V was cut back by 5 bases and J by 5 bases. The CDR3 runs to 14 residues. The CDR3 region has the DNA TGTGCCAGTAGTTGGGGGGACAGGGGGGACGAGCAGTACTTC. Translated, it gives CASSWGDRGDEQYF.

This chain connects TRBV6-6 to TRBJ1-5; 7 nucleotides match TRBD1. Trimming cost V 4 bases and J 7 bases; bases outside gene matches: 7. The germline CDR1 and CDR2 sequences are MNHNY and SVGAGI (reference sequence). This CDR3 has 14 residues. CDR3 amino acids: CASSLGQVVQPQHF. The CDR3, as DNA: TGTGCCAGCAGTTTAGGACAGGTGGTGCAGCCCCAGCATTTT.

The chain combines TRBV11-2 with TRBJ1-1; D gene unclear. Germline CDR1 SGHAT, CDR2 FQNNGV. The CDR3 contains 14 residues. V lost 3 bases and J 0 bases, leaving 8 bases between the germline ends. The CDR3 loop reads CASSFFQMNTEAFF. The DNA of the CDR3 is TGTGCCAGCAGCTTTTTTCAAATGAACACTGAAGCTTTCTTT.

The V gene is TRBV9, the J gene TRBJ2-5, with 14 bases matching TRBD2. The J call may be incorrect, as the DNA end agrees better with TRBJ2-7. This CDR3 region has 16 residues. Germline loops: CDR1 SGDLS, CDR2 YYNGEE. The CDR3 sequence is CASSPQTSGRALEQYF. The CDR3 DNA sequence: TGTGCCAGCAGCCCACAGACTAGCGGGAGGGCCCTCGAGCAGTACTTC.

The chain employs TRBV18 and TRBJ2-5; 11 positions agree with TRBD2. The junction had 6 bases not matched to a gene; V was cut back by 5 bases and J by 1 base. The CDR3 spans 16 residues. Germline assignment: CDR1 KGHSH and CDR2 LQKENI. CDR3 loop: CASSVLAGGLQETQYF. CDR3 DNA sequence: TGTGCCAGCTCAGTCCTAGCGGGGGGTCTCCAAGAGACCCAGTACTTC.

The chain joins TRBV30 to TRBJ2-7; D call uncertain. This CDR3 has 12 residues. The germline gives CDR1 GTSNPN, CDR2 SVGIG (reference sequence). With 2 bases removed from V and 8 bases from J, the gap between germline ends came to 13 bases. CDR3 region: CAWSRRSVKQYF. DNA of the CDR3: TGTGCCTGGAGTCGGCGGTCTGTGAAGCAGTACTTC.

The rearrangement uses TRBV2 and TRBJ2-5; D is possibly TRBD2 (6 bases). The V gene's germline CDR1 is SNHLY and CDR2 FYNNEI. Trimming pared 0 bases from V and 7 bases from J, leaving 12 bases between. The CDR3 contains 14 residues. The CDR3 DNA reads as TGTGCCAGCAGTGAAGCGCGGGGCCCCGGGACCCAGTACTTC. Amino acid sequence: CASSEARGPGTQYF.

In nucleotides, the CDR3 is TGTGCCAGCAGCTCAAGACAGGGAAGGAATGAGCAGTTCTTC. It translates to CASSSRQGRNEQFF. The J gene is TRBJ2-1, the V gene TRBV7-8; 7 nucleotides agree with TRBD1. The CDR3 has 14 residues. Germline V gene sequence: CDR1 SGHVS, CDR2 FQNEAQ. J was trimmed by 7 bases and V by 4 bases; bases with no gene match: 7.

This chain uses TRBV29-1 with TRBJ2-2, with 7 bases identical to TRBD1. The germline V gene has CDR1 SQVTM and CDR2 ANQGSEA. The V and J ends lost 1 base and 5 bases, in that order; junction bases with no gene match: 7. This CDR3 is 15 amino acids long. CDR3 DNA sequence: TGCAGCGTTGAAGTGGCGACAGGGTATACCGGGGAGCTGTTTTTT. This sequence encodes CSVEVATGYTGELFF.

Remarks on this clone: One end of the junction is discordant with germline, which a read error may explain. V and J are TRBV4-2 and TRBJ2-1, with D possibly being TRBD2 (5 bases). The CDR3 spans 14 residues. Germline V lookup: CDR1 LGHNA, CDR2 YNFKEQ. The CDR3 sequence is CASSEEDGNNEQFF. CDR3 DNA sequence: TGTGCCAGCAGCGAAGAGGACGGGAACAATGAGCAGTTCTTC.

The chain is built from TRBV27 and TRBJ2-5; tentatively, D is TRBD1 (6 bases). The CDR3 totals 13 residues. Per the germline V gene, CDR1 is MNHEY and CDR2 is SMNVEV (reference sequence). Trimming cost V 5 bases and J 13 bases, with 20 bases left between them. The CDR3 sequence is CASSPSRDRWAYF. DNA of the CDR3: TGTGCCAGCAGTCCGAGTCGAGACAGGTGGGCGTACTTC.

V usage is TRBV7-9 and J usage is TRBJ1-2; 9 nucleotides align to TRBD1. J gave up 4 bases and V 5 bases, and 5 bases lay outside the gene matches. CDR3 length: 14 residues. Germline V lookup: CDR1 SEHNR, CDR2 FQNEAQ (reference sequence). The chain's CDR3 is CASSLTGGTYGYTF. Here the CDR3 DNA reads TGTGCCAGCAGCCTGACAGGGGGTACCTATGGCTACACCTTC.